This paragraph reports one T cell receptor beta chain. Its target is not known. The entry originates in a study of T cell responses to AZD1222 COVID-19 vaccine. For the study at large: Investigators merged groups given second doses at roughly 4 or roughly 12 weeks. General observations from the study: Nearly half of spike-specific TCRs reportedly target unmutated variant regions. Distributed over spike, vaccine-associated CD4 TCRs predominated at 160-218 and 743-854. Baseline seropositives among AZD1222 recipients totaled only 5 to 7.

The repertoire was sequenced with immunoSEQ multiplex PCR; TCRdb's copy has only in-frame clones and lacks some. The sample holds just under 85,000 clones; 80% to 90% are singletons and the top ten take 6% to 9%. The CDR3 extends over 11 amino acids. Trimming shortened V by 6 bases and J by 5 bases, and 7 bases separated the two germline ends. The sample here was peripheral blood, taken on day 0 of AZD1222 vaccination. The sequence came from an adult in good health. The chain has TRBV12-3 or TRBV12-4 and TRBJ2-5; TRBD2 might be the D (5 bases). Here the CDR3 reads CASSRGETQYF. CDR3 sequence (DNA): TGTGCCAGCAGCCGCGGGGAGACCCAGTACTTC.